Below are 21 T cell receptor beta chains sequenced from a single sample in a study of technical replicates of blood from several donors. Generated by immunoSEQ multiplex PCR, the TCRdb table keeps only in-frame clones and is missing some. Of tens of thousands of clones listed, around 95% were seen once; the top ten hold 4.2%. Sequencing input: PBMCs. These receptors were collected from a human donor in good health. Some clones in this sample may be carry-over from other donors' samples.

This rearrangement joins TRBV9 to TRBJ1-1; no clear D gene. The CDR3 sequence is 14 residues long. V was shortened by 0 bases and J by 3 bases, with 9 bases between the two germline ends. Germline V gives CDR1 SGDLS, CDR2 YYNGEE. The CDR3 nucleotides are TGTGCCAGCAGCGTAGGGGCGAGGGACACTGAAGCTTTCTTT. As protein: CASSVGARDTEAFF.

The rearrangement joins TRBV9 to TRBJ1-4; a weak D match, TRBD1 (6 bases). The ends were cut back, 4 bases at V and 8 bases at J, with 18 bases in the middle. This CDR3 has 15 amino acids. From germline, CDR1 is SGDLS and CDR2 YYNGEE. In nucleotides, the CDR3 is TGTGCCAGCAGCACCCCGCTTCAGGGGACCGAAAAACTGTTTTTT. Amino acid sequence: CASSTPLQGTEKLFF.

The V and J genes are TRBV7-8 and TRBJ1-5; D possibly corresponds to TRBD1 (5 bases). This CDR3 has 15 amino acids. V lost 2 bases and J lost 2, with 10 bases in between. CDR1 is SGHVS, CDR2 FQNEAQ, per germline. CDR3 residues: CASSLRGYRNQPQHF. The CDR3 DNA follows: TGTGCCAGCAGCTTAAGGGGATACCGCAATCAGCCCCAGCATTTT.

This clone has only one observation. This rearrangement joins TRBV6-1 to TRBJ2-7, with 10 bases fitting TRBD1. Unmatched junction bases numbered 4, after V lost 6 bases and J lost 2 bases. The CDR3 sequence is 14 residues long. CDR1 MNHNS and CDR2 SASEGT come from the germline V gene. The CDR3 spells CASSPGQGTYEQYF. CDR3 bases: TGTGCCAGCAGCCCGGGACAGGGGACCTACGAGCAGTACTTC.

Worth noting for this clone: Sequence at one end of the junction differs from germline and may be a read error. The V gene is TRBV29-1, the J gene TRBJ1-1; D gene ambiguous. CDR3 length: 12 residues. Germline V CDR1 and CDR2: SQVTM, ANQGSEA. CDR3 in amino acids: CSVEGGNTEAFF. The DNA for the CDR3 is TGCAGCGTCGAAGGAGGGAACACTGAAGCTTTCTTT.

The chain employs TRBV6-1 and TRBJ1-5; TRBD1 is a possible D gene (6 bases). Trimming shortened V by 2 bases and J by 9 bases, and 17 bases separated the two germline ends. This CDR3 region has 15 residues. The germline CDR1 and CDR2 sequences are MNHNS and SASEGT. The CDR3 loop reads CASSESGTRPWPQHF. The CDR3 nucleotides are TGTGCCAGCAGTGAATCGGGGACACGGCCCTGGCCCCAGCATTTT.

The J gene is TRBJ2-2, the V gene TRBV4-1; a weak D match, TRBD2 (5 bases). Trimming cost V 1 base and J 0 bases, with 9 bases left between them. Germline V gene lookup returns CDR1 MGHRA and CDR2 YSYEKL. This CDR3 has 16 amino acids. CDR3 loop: CASSQVGIPNTGELFF. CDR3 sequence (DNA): TGCGCCAGCAGCCAAGTCGGGATTCCGAACACCGGGGAGCTGTTTTTT.

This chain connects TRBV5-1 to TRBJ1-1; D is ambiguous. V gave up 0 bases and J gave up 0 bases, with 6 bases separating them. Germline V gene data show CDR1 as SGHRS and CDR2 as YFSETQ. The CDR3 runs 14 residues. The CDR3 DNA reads TGCGCCAGCAGCTTGGTCGCGGTGAACACTGAAGCTTTCTTT. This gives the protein CASSLVAVNTEAFF.

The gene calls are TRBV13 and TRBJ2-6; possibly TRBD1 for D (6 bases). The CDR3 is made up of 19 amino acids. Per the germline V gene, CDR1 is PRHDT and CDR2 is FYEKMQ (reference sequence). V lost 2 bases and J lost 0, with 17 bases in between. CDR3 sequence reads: CASSLSGYGGFSGANVLTF. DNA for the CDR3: TGTGCCAGCAGCTTATCTGGGTATGGGGGCTTCTCTGGGGCCAACGTCCTGACTTTC. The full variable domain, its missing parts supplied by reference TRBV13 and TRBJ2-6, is AAGVIQSPRHLIKEKRETATLKCYPIPRHDTVYWYQQGPGQDPQFLISFYEKMQSDKGSIPDRFSAQQFSDYHSELNMSSLELGDSALYFCASSLSGYGGFSGANVLTFGAGSRLTVL.

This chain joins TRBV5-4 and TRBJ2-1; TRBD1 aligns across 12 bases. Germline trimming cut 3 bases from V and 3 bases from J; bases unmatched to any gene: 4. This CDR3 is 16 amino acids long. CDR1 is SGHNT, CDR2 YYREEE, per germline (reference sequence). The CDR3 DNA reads TGTGCCAGCAGCTCGGGACAGGGGGCCGTCTACAATGAGCAGTTCTTC. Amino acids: CASSSGQGAVYNEQFF.

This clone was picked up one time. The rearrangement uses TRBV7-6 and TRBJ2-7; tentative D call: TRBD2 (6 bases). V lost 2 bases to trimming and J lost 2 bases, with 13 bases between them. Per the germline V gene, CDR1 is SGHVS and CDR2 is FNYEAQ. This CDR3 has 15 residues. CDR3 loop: CASSLTGGTPYEQYF. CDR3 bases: TGTGCCAGCAGCTTAACAGGAGGGACCCCCTACGAGCAGTACTTC.

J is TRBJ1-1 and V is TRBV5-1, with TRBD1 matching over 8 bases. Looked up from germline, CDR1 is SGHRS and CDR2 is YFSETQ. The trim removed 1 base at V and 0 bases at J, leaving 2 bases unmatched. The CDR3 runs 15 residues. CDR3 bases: TGCGCCAGCAGCTTGACAGGGGGAATGAACACTGAAGCTTTCTTT. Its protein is CASSLTGGMNTEAFF.

The CDR3 DNA reads TGTGCCAGTAGTACAACCCGAGGGAATTCACCCCTCCACTTT. Its protein product is CASSTTRGNSPLHF. V usage is TRBV19 and J usage is TRBJ1-6; no definite D call. The V end lost 4 bases, the J end lost 7 bases, and 11 bases lay between the germline ends. CDR1 is LNHDA, CDR2 SQIVND, per germline (reference sequence). This CDR3 is 14 amino acids long.

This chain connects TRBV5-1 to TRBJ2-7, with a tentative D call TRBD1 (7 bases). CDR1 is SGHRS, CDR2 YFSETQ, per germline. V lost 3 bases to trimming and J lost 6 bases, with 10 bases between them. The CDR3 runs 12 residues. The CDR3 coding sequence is TGCGCCAGCAGCTACAGGGGAGGCGAGCAGTACTTC. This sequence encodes CASSYRGGEQYF.

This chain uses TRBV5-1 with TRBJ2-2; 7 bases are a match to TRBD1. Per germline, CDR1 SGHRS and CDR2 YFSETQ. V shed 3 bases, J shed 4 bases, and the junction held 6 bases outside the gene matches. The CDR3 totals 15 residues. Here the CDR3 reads CASSWMTGITGELFF. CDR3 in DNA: TGCGCCAGCAGCTGGATGACAGGGATCACCGGGGAGCTGTTTTTT. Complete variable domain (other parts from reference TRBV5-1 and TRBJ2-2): KAGVTQTPRYLIKTRGQQVTLSCSPISGHRSVSWYQQTPGQGLQFLFEYFSETQRNKGNFPGRFSGRQFSNSRSEMNVSTLELGDSALYLCASSWMTGITGELFFGEGSRLTVL.

The CDR3 reads CASRVSVGNSPLHF. In DNA form, the CDR3 reads TGTGCCAGCAGGGTATCGGTCGGTAATTCACCCCTCCACTTT. The rearrangement links TRBV6-5 to TRBJ1-6, with D hard to call. Germline V gives CDR1 MNHEY, CDR2 SVGAGI. This CDR3 has 14 amino acids. Between the trimmed V and J ends, which lost 6 bases and 6 bases, there was a span of 12 bases.

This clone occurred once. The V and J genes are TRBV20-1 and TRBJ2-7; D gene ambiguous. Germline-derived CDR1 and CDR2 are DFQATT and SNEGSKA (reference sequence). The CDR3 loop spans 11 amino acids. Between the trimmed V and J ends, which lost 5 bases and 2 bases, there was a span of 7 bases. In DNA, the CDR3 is TGCAGTGCTGTGTCCGCCTACGAGCAGTACTTC. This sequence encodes CSAVSAYEQYF.

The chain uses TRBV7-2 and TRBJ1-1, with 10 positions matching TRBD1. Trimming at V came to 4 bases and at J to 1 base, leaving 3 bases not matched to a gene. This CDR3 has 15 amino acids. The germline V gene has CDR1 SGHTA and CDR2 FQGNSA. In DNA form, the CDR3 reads TGTGCCAGCAGCTCTCGACAGGGGGCGAACACTGAAGCTTTCTTT. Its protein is CASSSRQGANTEAFF.

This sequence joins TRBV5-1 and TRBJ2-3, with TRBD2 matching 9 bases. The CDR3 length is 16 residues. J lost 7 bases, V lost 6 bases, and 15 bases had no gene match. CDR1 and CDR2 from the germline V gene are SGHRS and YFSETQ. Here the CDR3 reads CASTAGGLAKFNTQYF. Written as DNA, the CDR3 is TGCGCCAGCACCGCGGGGGGGCTAGCGAAATTTAATACGCAGTATTTT.

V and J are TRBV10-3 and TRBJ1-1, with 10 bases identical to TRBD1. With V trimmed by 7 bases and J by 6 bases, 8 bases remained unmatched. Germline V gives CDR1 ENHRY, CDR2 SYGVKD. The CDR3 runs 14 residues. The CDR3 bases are TGTGCCATCACGGCCGGGACAGGGGTCTCTGAAGCTTTCTTT. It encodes CAITAGTGVSEAFF.

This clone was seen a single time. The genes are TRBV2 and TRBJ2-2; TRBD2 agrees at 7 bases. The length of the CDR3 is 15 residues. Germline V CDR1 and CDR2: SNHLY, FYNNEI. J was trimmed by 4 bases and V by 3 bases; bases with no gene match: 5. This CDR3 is CASSERRGSTGELFF. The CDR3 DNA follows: TGTGCCAGCAGTGAGAGGCGGGGGAGCACCGGGGAGCTGTTTTTT.